The 24 T cell receptor beta chains listed next were all sequenced from one sample in a study of neoadjuvant nivolumab and ipilimumab in lung cancer. Sequencing was performed with immunoSEQ multiplex PCR; in TCRdb, only in-frame clones are kept and a portion is missing. There are about 20,000 clones in the sample; about 72% occur only once, and about 8.5% lies in the top ten. Sequenced here: tumor tissue, sampled after neoadjuvant nivolumab, alone or with ipilimumab, at or shortly before surgery. All receptors derive from an adult with non-small cell lung cancer.

The sample holds a few counts of this clone. J is TRBJ2-3 and V is TRBV5-1, with no clear D. The CDR3 consists of 14 residues. The V end was cut by 2 bases, the J end by 0 bases, with 7 bases between. CDR1 SGHRS and CDR2 YFSETQ come from the germline V gene. CDR3 residues: CASSLRVSTDTQYF. The CDR3 DNA sequence: TGCGCCAGCAGCTTACGTGTCAGCACAGATACGCAGTATTTT.

The V and J genes are TRBV11-1 and TRBJ2-7, with D uncertain. The V end lost 4 bases, the J end lost 0 bases, and 4 bases lay between the germline ends. CDR3 length: 12 residues. Germline V gene lookup returns CDR1 SGHAT and CDR2 FQDESV (reference sequence). In DNA, the CDR3 is TGTGCCAGCAGCTACGACTCCTACGAGCAGTACTTC. Translating it yields CASSYDSYEQYF. Supplemented by reference TRBV11-1 and TRBJ2-7, the full variable domain reads EAEVAQSPRYKITEKSQAVAFWCDPISGHATLYWYRQILGQGPELLVQFQDESVVDDSQLPKDRFSAERLKGVDSTLKIQPAELGDSAMYLCASSYDSYEQYFGPGTRLTVT.

The chain links TRBV10-1 to TRBJ1-2; no clear D. Looked up from germline, CDR1 is WNHNN and CDR2 is SYGVQD (reference sequence). CDR3 length: 13 residues. V was shortened by 3 bases and J by 4 bases, with 9 bases between the two germline ends. The DNA of the CDR3 is TGCGCCAGCAGTGACTTAGAAGCCTATGGCTACACCTTC. Amino acids: CASSDLEAYGYTF.

The chain links TRBV4-2 to TRBJ1-2, with D hard to call. Trimming left V 0 bases short and J 0 bases short, with 8 bases between. CDR1 is LGHNA, CDR2 YNFKEQ, per germline. The CDR3 loop spans 15 amino acids. CDR3 DNA sequence: TGTGCCAGCAGCCAAGAACGGGTCACTAACTATGGCTACACCTTC. Its translation is CASSQERVTNYGYTF.

The chain uses TRBV5-4 and TRBJ2-2, with 7 bases matching TRBD2. Losses at the gene ends were 5 bases for V and 4 bases for J; bases not matched to a gene: 2. Germline V gene data show CDR1 as SGHNT and CDR2 as YYREEE (reference sequence). This CDR3 is 13 amino acids long. CDR3 DNA sequence: TGTGCCAGCAGACCGGGGGGCACCGGGGAGCTGTTTTTT. Translated: CASRPGGTGELFF.

The chain links TRBV4-1 to TRBJ2-3, with 13 bases matching TRBD2. CDR1 and CDR2 from the germline V gene are MGHRA and YSYEKL. The CDR3 sequence is 17 residues long. After removal of 4 bases from V and 2 bases from J, the junction contained 6 bases not matched to a gene. This chain's CDR3 is CASSLYGTSGVTDTQYF. The CDR3 region has the DNA TGCGCCAGCAGCCTTTACGGGACTAGCGGGGTCACAGATACGCAGTATTTT.

There are a few counts of this clone. The chain couples TRBV9 to TRBJ2-1; D perhaps matches TRBD2 (7 bases). Germline loops: CDR1 SGDLS, CDR2 YYNGEE. Between the trimmed V and J ends, which lost 0 bases and 7 bases, there was a span of 23 bases. The CDR3 runs to 18 residues. For the CDR3, the DNA is TGTGCCAGCAGCGTAGGGTCGGTGAGGGGGGGCCGTAGGAATGAGCAGTTCTTC. Its translation is CASSVGSVRGGRRNEQFF.

The J gene is TRBJ2-7, the V gene TRBV11-2, with 8 bases lining up with TRBD1. J was trimmed by 7 bases and V by 5 bases; bases with no gene match: 13. This CDR3 contains 15 residues. The germline V gene encodes CDR1 SGHAT and CDR2 FQNNGV. The CDR3 DNA reads TGTGCCAGCAGCCCAGTTCCTCAGGGGGCGGGGGAGCAGTACTTC. This gives the protein CASSPVPQGAGEQYF.

The rearrangement links TRBV4-2 to TRBJ2-7, with 11 bases lining up with TRBD2. The trim removed 2 bases at V and 2 bases at J, leaving 2 bases unmatched. The germline gives CDR1 LGHNA, CDR2 YNFKEQ. This CDR3 spans 15 amino acids. For the CDR3, the DNA is TGTGCCAGCAGCCAAAATAGCGGGGGGGCCTACGAGCAGTACTTC. Amino acid sequence: CASSQNSGGAYEQYF.

The gene calls are TRBV5-5 and TRBJ2-2, with D perhaps assigned TRBD1 or TRBD2 (5 bases each). The CDR3 is 16 residues long. The V end lost 0 bases, the J end lost 6 bases, and 15 bases lay between the germline ends. Germline lookup yields CDR1 SGHKS and CDR2 YYEKEE (reference sequence). The CDR3 bases are TGTGCCAGCAGCTTGGGGGCCTTCGGGGCGGCCGGGGAGCTGTTTTTT. Protein sequence: CASSLGAFGAAGELFF. Filled out from reference TRBV5-5 and TRBJ2-2, the complete variable domain reads DAGVTQSPTHLIKTRGQQVTLRCSPISGHKSVSWYQQVLGQGPQFIFQYYEKEERGRGNFPDRFSARQFPNYSSELNVNALLLGDSALYLCASSLGAFGAAGELFFGEGSRLTVL.

The V call is TRBV6-1, the J call TRBJ2-7; D is perhaps TRBD2 (6 bases). Trimming left V 10 bases short and J 5 bases short, with 18 bases between. CDR3 length: 13 amino acids. CDR1 is MNHNS, CDR2 SASEGT, per germline. The DNA of the CDR3 is TGTGCCACCATTGGACTTAGCGGAAACGAGCAGTACTTC. Its protein is CATIGLSGNEQYF.

The chain carries TRBV4-1 and TRBJ1-2; D might be TRBD1 (6 bases). The CDR3 is 15 residues long. Germline V lookup: CDR1 MGHRA, CDR2 YSYEKL. Trimming pared 1 base from V and 4 bases from J, leaving 13 bases between. The CDR3 sequence: CASSQGQEPSYGYTF. CDR3 sequence (DNA): TGCGCCAGCAGCCAAGGACAGGAACCCAGCTATGGCTACACCTTC.

This rearrangement joins TRBV7-3 to TRBJ1-1; 7 bases line up with TRBD1. The CDR3 loop spans 15 amino acids. Trimming took 2 bases from V and 1 from J; bases not matched to a gene: 4. In germline, CDR1 is SGHTA, CDR2 FQGTGA. CDR3 residues: CASSLARGSNTEAFF. CDR3 coding DNA: TGTGCCAGCAGCTTAGCCAGGGGGTCGAACACTGAAGCTTTCTTT.

The gene calls are TRBV7-9 and TRBJ2-2; D perhaps matches TRBD1 (6 bases). This CDR3 has 16 amino acids. Germline V gene sequence: CDR1 SEHNR, CDR2 FQNEAQ (reference sequence). Trimming shortened V by 2 bases and J by 7 bases, and 17 bases separated the two germline ends. CDR3 nucleotide sequence: TGTGCCAGCAGCTTAAACCCAAGGACAGTTAACGGGGAGCTGTTTTTT. Its protein product is CASSLNPRTVNGELFF. The whole variable domain, filled in from reference TRBV7-9 and TRBJ2-2, reads DTGVSQNPRHKITKRGQNVTFRCDPISEHNRLYWYRQTLGQGPEFLTYFQNEAQLEKSRLLSDRFSAERPKGSFSTLEIQRTEQGDSAMYLCASSLNPRTVNGELFFGEGSRLTVL.

V and J are TRBV14 and TRBJ1-6, with D possibly matching TRBD1 (5 bases). Trimming shortened V by 1 base and J by 2 bases, and 21 bases separated the two germline ends. This CDR3 is 20 amino acids long. Germline V CDR1 and CDR2: SGHDN, FVKESK. The CDR3 region is CASSQVTAPRGITYNSPLHF. The CDR3 nucleotides are TGTGCCAGCAGCCAAGTAACAGCCCCAAGGGGAATTACCTATAATTCACCCCTCCACTTT.

The chain couples TRBV5-4 to TRBJ1-2; no clear D. The CDR3 is 13 amino acids. Germline V gives CDR1 SGHNT, CDR2 YYREEE (reference sequence). Trimming took 6 bases from V and 8 from J, leaving 17 bases between them. The DNA for the CDR3 is TGTGCCAGCACTCGCGTACGGGGTGGGGGCTACACCTTC. This sequence encodes CASTRVRGGGYTF.

This clone turned up a few times. The chain joins TRBV6-5 to TRBJ1-1, with D possibly being TRBD1 (6 bases). CDR1 is MNHEY, CDR2 SVGAGI, per germline. The CDR3 totals 15 residues. V was clipped by 5 bases and J by 2 bases, with 15 bases between them. The CDR3 coding sequence is TGTGCCAGCAGTATTTGGCCGACAGGAAACACTGAAGCTTTCTTT. This gives the protein CASSIWPTGNTEAFF.

This chain joins TRBV9 and TRBJ2-1; D is ambiguous. The CDR3 spans 14 residues. V was clipped by 2 bases and J by 0 bases, with 6 bases between them. CDR1 is SGDLS, CDR2 YYNGEE, per germline. CDR3 nucleotide sequence: TGTGCCAGCAGCGTCTCGAGCTCCTACAATGAGCAGTTCTTC. The encoded protein is CASSVSSSYNEQFF.

The chain carries TRBV13 and TRBJ2-5; D is unresolved. Germline V lookup: CDR1 PRHDT, CDR2 FYEKMQ (reference sequence). This CDR3 is 14 amino acids long. V was trimmed by 0 bases and J by 5 bases, leaving 10 bases between them. The CDR3 DNA sequence: TGTGCCAGCAGCTTAGGCTTAGTCGGGGAGACCCAGTACTTC. Its protein is CASSLGLVGETQYF.

The chain combines TRBV7-6 with TRBJ1-3, with 8 nucleotides matching TRBD1. The CDR3 is 16 residues long. J gave up 3 bases and V 4 bases, and 8 bases lay outside the gene matches. From germline, CDR1 is SGHVS and CDR2 FNYEAQ. CDR3 loop: CASSSIQGAGGNTIYF. CDR3 in DNA: TGTGCCAGCAGCTCCATCCAGGGGGCTGGTGGAAACACCATATATTTT.

This chain connects TRBV4-3 to TRBJ1-1; D gene ambiguous. The CDR3 covers 13 residues. Germline values: CDR1 LGHNA, CDR2 YSLEER. V gave up 0 bases and J gave up 3 bases, with 5 bases separating them. The CDR3 loop is CASSQDRYTEAFF. In DNA, the CDR3 is TGCGCCAGCAGCCAAGATAGGTACACTGAAGCTTTCTTT.

The V and J genes are TRBV6-5 and TRBJ1-2, with 7 bases aligning to TRBD1. The CDR3 length is 14 residues. V shed 7 bases, J shed 8 bases, and the junction held 13 bases outside the gene matches. CDR1 and CDR2 from the germline V gene are MNHEY and SVGAGI. The CDR3 DNA follows: TGTGCCAGCACTTTCGACAGGGCCGGATTGGGCTACACCTTC. Its translation: CASTFDRAGLGYTF.

This chain links TRBV28 with TRBJ1-5, with TRBD1 matching 8 bases. After removal of 3 bases from V and 1 base from J, the junction contained 5 bases not matched to a gene. Per germline, CDR1 MDHEN and CDR2 SYDVKM. The CDR3 has 16 amino acids. The CDR3 protein is CASSFDRGKSNQPQHF. CDR3 bases: TGTGCCAGCAGTTTCGACAGGGGCAAAAGCAATCAGCCCCAGCATTTT.

The V and J genes are TRBV6-1 and TRBJ2-5; D gene ambiguous. The CDR3 has 15 residues. Germline V CDR1 and CDR2: MNHNS, SASEGT. The germline V and J ends were trimmed by 5 bases and 2 bases, with 15 bases remaining between them. The CDR3 DNA is TGTGCCAGCAGTTGGGAAGGGCTCGGACAAGAGACCCAGTACTTC. It translates to CASSWEGLGQETQYF.